The T cell receptor (beta chain) under discussion was sequenced for a study of regulatory T cells in long-lasting Graves disease. Overall study: Those Graves' patients who were newly diagnosed had been on antithyroid drugs under 3 months. Study outcomes and limitations: Persistent disease preferred TRBV28, TRBJ1-2 and TRBJ2-5; new disease, TRBV20-1 and TRBJ2-1.

Comment on this clonotype: Its specificity is unknown.

iRepertoire HTBI primers and Arm-PCR of CDR3 regions built TCR beta libraries. TCRdb re-called the multiplex PCR reads with MiXCR, one entry per CDR3 protein. The sample carries just over 600,000 distinct CDR3 sequences, roughly 15% recorded once. The V gene end was trimmed by 2 bases and the J gene end by 4 bases; junction bases not matched to a gene: 11. Germline V gene lookup returns CDR1 MDHEN and CDR2 SYDVKM. This CDR3 is built from 19 residues. Time point specified: newly diagnosed GD, antithyroid drugs for less than 3 months. The authors made the TCR library using RNA they extracted from PBMCs. The data also belong to a second study, concerning T cells in Graves' hyperthyroidism and ophthalmopathy. From that paper: The TCR CDR3 was amplified in a first-round RT-PCR using the HTBI primer set.

The sequence came from a woman between 25 and 40 years old with Graves disease. The gene calls are TRBV28 and TRBJ2-2; 12 positions agree with TRBD2. The specimen comprised peripheral blood mononuclear cells (PBMCs), sampled at new diagnosis, from a patient treated with antithyroid drugs. The CDR3 DNA is TGTGCCAGCAGTTTACTAATGACTAGCGGGAGTTTTGGCACCGGGGAGCTGTTTTTT. Translating it yields CASSLLMTSGSFGTGELFF.